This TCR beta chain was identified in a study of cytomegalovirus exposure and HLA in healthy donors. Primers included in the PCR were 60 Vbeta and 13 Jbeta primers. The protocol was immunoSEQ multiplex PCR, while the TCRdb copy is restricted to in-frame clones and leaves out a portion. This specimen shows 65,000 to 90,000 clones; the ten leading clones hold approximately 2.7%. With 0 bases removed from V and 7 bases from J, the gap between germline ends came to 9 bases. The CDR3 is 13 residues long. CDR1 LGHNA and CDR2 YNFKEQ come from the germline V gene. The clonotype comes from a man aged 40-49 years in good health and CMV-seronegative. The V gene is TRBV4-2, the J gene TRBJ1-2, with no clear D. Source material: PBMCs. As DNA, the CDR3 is TGTGCCAGCAGCCAAGATCTACGGAGTGGCTACACCTTC. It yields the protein CASSQDLRSGYTF.